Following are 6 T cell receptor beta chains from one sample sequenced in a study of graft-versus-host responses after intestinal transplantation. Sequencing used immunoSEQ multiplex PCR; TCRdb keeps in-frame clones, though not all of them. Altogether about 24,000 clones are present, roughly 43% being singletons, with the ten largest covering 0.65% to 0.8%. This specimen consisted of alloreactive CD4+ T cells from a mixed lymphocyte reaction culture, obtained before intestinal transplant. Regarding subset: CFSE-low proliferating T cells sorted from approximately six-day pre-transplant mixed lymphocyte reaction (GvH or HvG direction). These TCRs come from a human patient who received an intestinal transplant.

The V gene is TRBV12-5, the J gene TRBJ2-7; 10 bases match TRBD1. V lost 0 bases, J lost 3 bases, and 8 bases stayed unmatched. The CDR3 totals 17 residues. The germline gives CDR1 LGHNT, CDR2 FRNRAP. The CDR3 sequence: CASGLVDRGRRDYEQYF. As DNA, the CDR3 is TGTGCTAGTGGTTTGGTAGACAGGGGGCGCAGGGACTACGAGCAGTACTTC.

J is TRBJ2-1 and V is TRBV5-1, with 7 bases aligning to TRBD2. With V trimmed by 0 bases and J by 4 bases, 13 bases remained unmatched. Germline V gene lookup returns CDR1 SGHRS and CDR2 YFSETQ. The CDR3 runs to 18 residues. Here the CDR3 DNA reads TGCGCCAGCAGCTTGGCCGTTTTGGCTAGCGGCGATTACAATGAGCAGTTCTTC. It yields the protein CASSLAVLASGDYNEQFF.

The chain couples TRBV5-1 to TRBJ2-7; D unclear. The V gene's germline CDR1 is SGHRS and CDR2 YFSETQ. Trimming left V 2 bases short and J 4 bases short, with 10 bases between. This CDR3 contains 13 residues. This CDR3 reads CASSFTESYEQYF. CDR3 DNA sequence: TGCGCCAGCAGCTTTACAGAAAGTTACGAGCAGTACTTC.

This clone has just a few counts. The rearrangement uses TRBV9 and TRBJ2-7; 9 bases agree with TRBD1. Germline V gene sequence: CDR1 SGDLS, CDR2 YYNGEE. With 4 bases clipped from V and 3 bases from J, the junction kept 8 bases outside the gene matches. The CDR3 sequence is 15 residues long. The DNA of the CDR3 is TGTGCCAGCAGCCCAGGGACAGGGTGGAACTACGAGCAGTACTTC. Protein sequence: CASSPGTGWNYEQYF.

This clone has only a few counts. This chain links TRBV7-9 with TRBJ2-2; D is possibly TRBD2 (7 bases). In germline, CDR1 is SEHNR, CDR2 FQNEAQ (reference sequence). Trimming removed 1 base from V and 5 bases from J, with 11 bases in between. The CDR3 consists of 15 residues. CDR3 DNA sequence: TGTGCCAGCAGCTTAGTAGGGGGGGCGACCGGGGAGCTGTTTTTT. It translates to CASSLVGGATGELFF.

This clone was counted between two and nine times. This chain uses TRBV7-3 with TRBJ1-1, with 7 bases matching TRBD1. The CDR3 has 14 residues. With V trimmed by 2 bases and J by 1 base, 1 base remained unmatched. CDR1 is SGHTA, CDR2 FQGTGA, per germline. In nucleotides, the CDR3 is TGTGCCAGCAGCTTAGCAGGGGGGAACACTGAAGCTTTCTTT. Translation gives CASSLAGGNTEAFF.